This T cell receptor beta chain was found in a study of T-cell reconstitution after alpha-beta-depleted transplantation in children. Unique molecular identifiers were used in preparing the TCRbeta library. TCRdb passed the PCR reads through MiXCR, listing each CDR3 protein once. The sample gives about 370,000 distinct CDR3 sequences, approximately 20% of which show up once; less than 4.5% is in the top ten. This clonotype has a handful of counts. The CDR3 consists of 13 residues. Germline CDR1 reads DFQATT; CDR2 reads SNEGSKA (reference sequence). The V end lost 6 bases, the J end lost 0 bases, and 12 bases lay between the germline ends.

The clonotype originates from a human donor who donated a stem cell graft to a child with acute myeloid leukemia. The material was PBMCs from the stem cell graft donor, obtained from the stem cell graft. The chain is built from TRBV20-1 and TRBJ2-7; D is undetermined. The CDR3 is CSAASINSYEQYF. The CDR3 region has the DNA TGCAGTGCGGCAAGTATAAACTCCTACGAGCAGTACTTC.